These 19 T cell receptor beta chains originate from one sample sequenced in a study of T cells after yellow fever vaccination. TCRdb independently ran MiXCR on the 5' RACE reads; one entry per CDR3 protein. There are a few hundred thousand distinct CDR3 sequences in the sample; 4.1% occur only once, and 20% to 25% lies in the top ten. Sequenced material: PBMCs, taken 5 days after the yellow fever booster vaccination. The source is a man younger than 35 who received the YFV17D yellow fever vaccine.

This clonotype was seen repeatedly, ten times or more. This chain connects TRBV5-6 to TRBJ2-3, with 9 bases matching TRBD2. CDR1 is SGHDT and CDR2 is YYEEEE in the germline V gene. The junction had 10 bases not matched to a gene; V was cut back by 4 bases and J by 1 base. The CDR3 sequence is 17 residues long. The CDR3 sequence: CASSRLGAGGGTDTQYF. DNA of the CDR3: TGTGCCAGCAGCCGCCTCGGAGCGGGGGGTGGCACAGATACGCAGTATTTT.

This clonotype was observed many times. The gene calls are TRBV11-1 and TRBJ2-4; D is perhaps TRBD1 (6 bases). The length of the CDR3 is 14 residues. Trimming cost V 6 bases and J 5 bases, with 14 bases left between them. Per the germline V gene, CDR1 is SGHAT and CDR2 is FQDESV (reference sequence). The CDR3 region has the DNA TGTGCCAGCAGTATCTCAGGGGCGGAAAACATTCAGTACTTC. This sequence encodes CASSISGAENIQYF. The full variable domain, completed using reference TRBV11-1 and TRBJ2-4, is EAEVAQSPRYKITEKSQAVAFWCDPISGHATLYWYRQILGQGPELLVQFQDESVVDDSQLPKDRFSAERLKGVDSTLKIQPAELGDSAMYLCASSISGAENIQYFGAGTRLSVL.

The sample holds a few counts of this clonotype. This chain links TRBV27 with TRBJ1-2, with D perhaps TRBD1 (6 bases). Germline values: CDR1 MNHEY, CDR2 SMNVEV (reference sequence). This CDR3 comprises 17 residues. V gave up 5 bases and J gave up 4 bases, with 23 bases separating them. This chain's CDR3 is CASSEGGAPTAIYGYTF. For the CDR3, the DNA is TGTGCCAGCAGTGAGGGGGGCGCGCCCACCGCCATCTATGGCTACACCTTC.

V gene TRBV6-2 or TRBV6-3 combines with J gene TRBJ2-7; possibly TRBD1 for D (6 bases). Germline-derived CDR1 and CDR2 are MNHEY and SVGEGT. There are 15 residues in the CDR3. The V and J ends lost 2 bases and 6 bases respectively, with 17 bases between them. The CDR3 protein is CASSYLVRGRGEQYF. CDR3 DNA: TGTGCCAGCAGTTACCTCGTCAGGGGAAGGGGCGAGCAGTACTTC.

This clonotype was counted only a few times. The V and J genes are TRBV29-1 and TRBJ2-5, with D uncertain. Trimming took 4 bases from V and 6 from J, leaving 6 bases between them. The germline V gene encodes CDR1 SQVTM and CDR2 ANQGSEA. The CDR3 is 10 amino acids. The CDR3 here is CSVGVQTQYF. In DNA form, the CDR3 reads TGCAGCGTTGGGGTTCAGACCCAGTACTTC.

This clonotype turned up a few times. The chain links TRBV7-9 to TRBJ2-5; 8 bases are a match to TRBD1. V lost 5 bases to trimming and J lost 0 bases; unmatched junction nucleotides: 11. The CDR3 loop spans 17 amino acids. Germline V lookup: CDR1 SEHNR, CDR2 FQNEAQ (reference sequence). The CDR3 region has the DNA TGTGCCAGCAGCAACTTCGGACAGGGAGGCCACCAAGAGACCCAGTACTTC. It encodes CASSNFGQGGHQETQYF.

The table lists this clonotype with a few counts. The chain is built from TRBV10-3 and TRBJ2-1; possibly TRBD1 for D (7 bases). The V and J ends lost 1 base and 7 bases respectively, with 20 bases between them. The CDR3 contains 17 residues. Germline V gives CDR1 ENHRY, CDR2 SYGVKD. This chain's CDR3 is CAISEFGRGVTRNEQFF. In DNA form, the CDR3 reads TGTGCCATCAGTGAGTTCGGCAGGGGGGTAACAAGGAATGAGCAGTTCTTC.

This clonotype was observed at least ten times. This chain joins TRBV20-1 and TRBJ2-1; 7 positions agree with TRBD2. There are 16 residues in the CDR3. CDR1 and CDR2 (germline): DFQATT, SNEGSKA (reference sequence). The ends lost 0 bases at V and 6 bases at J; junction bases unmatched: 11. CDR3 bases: TGCAGTGCTAGAGACTTAGCGGGTAGGGCCCGCAATGAGCAGTTCTTC. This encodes CSARDLAGRARNEQFF.

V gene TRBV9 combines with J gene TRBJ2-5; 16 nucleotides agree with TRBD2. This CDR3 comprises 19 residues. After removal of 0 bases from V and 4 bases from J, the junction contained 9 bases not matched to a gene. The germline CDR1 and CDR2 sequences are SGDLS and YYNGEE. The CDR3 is CASSVAGTSGGALGETQYF. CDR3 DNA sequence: TGTGCCAGCAGCGTAGCCGGGACTAGCGGGGGGGCCCTTGGAGAGACCCAGTACTTC.

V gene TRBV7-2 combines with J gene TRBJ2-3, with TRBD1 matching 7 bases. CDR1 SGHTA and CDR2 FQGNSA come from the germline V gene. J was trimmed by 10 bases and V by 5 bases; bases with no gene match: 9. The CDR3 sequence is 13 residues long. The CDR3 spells CASSAWERGPQYF. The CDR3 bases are TGTGCCAGCAGCGCGTGGGAAAGGGGGCCGCAGTATTTT.

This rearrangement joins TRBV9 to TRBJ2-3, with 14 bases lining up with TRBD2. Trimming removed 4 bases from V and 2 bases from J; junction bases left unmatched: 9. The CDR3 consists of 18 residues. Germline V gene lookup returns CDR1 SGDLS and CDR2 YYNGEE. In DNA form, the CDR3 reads TGTGCCAGCAGCCCCAAGGGACTAGCGGGGGAGTCCACAGATACGCAGTATTTT. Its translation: CASSPKGLAGESTDTQYF.

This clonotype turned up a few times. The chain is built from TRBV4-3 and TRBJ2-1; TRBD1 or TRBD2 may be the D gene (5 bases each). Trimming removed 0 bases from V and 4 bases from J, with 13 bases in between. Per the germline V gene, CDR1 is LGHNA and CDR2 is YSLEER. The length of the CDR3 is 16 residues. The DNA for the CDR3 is TGCGCCAGCAGCCAAGAGGGACCGGGAATTTACAATGAGCAGTTCTTC. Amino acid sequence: CASSQEGPGIYNEQFF.

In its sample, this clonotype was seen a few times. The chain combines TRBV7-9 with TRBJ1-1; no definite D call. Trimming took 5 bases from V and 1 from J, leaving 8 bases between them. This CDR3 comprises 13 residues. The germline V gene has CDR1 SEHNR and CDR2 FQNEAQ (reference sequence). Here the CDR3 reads CASSAVGNTEAFF. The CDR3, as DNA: TGTGCCAGCAGCGCCGTCGGGAACACTGAAGCTTTCTTT.

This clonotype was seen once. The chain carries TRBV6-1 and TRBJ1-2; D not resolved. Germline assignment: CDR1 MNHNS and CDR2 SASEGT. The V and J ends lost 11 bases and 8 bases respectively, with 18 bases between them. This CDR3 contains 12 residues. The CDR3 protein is CAGTDPRKGYTF. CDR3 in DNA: TGTGCCGGCACGGACCCGAGGAAAGGCTACACCTTC.

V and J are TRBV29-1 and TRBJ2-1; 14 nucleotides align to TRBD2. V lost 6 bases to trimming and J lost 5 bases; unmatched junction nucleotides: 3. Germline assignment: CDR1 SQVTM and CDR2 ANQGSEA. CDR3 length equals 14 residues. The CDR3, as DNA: TGCAGCGTCGCGGGACTAGCGGGGGACAATGAGCAGTTCTTC. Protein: CSVAGLAGDNEQFF.

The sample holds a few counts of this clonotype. The CDR3 region is CASRLAVLSTDTQYF. In DNA form, the CDR3 reads TGTGCCAGCAGGTTAGCGGTTCTTAGCACAGATACGCAGTATTTT. The chain uses TRBV2 and TRBJ2-3; possibly TRBD2 for D (6 bases). Trimming removed 6 bases at V and 0 bases at J, with 13 bases between. Germline V CDR1 and CDR2: SNHLY, FYNNEI. The CDR3 runs to 15 residues.

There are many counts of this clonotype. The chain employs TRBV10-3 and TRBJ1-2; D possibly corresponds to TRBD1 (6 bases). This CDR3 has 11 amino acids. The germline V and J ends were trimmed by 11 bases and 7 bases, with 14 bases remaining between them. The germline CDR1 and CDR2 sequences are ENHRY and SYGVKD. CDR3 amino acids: CAAQGASGYTF. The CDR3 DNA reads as TGTGCCGCACAGGGCGCGAGTGGCTACACCTTC.

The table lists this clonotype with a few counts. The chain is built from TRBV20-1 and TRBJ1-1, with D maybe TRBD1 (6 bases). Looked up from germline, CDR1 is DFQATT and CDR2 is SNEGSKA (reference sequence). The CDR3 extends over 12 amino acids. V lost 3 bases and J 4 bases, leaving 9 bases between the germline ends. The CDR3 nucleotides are TGCAGTGCTAGCCCGGACAGCACTGAAGCTTTCTTT. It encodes CSASPDSTEAFF.

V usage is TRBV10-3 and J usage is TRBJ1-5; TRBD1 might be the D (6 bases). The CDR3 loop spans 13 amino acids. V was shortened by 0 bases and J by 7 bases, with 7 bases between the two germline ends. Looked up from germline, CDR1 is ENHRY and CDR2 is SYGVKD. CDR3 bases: TGTGCCATCAGTGAGTCCCAGGGGCAGCCCCAGCATTTT. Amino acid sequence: CAISESQGQPQHF.